This T cell receptor (beta chain) was sequenced in a study of neurological immune-mediated disorders. With 10-nucleotide random UMIs included, cDNA was synthesized by 5'RACE. MiXCR, run by TCRdb on the 5' RACE reads, gives a single entry per CDR3 protein. The table lists tens of thousands of distinct CDR3 sequences, roughly 13% of them singletons, with around 4.6% in the top ten. The time point was: longitudinal time-point 1 (baseline). A total of 2 million PBMCs stored at -80 degrees C provided the unsorted libraries. This clonotype was recorded many times. The germline V and J ends were trimmed by 6 bases and 4 bases, with 21 bases remaining between them. This CDR3 has 16 amino acids. Germline loops: CDR1 SGHRS, CDR2 YFSETQ.

What was sequenced was PBMCs. V gene TRBV5-1 combines with J gene TRBJ2-3; D might be TRBD1 or TRBD2, each matching 5 bases. The receptor's source is a female donor with HTLV-1-associated myelopathy (HAM/TSP). CDR3 in amino acids: CASTRDLGGAPDTQYF. Written as DNA, the CDR3 is TGCGCCAGCACCAGGGACCTCGGTGGGGCCCCAGATACGCAGTATTTT.